The sequence of this T cell receptor beta chain was determined in a study of Ad26.COV2.S vaccination and SARS-CoV-2 variants. Across the whole study: Donor was assigned to the Ad26.COV2.S arm of trial COV1001.

Germline V gives CDR1 DFQATT, CDR2 SNEGSKA (reference sequence). J was trimmed by 6 bases and V by 8 bases; bases with no gene match: 6. This CDR3 is 11 amino acids long. Regarding treatment: over 15 received Ad26.COV2.S at low or high dose, single or two shots; several received placebo; per-sample allocation not given. Sampling was performed 63 days after the first vaccine or placebo injection. Assay used: immunoSEQ multiplex PCR; TCRdb lists only in-frame clones, some missing. The sample lists 350,000 to 450,000 clones; roughly 87% were seen once. The clonotype originates from a person between 18 and 59 years old who received the Ad26.COV2.S COVID-19 vaccine or a placebo. The chain is built from TRBV20-1 and TRBJ2-7; TRBD1 agrees at 8 bases. The source was peripheral blood, collected in a trial of Ad26.COV2.S vaccine versus placebo. The CDR3 is CSIGRGPEQYF. The CDR3 DNA reads TGCAGTATCGGCAGGGGGCCCGAGCAGTACTTC.